This T cell receptor beta chain was profiled in a study of shared clonotypes between healthy human individuals. Study context: The study used three CD4 naive, three CD4 memory, two CD8 naive and one CD8 memory plate per donor.

All of the donors resided in Nashville, Tennessee, and each was a Caucasian adult. Memory CD4+ cells were the fraction left after CD45RA+ naive selection. In regard to this clone: Its matching antigen is unknown.

TCRdb's table, derived via immunoSEQ multiplex PCR, lists solely in-frame clones and lacks some. The sample has about 640,000 clones; approximately 75% are singletons. Study-wide results and caveats: Naive CD4 clonotypes overlapped across a handful of donors at roughly 5%.

Trimming left V 6 bases short and J 6 bases short, with 8 bases between. Per the germline V gene, CDR1 is SGHVS and CDR2 is FNYEAQ. This CDR3 contains 12 residues. This rearrangement joins TRBV7-6 to TRBJ2-2; D is unclear. Sequencing was carried out using memory CD4+ T cells sorted from blood. Subset here: CD45RA-negative fraction. This receptor was obtained from a woman in her 30s in good health. CDR3 sequence reads: CASSRRPGELFF. The CDR3 nucleotides read TGTGCCAGCAGTCGGCGCCCCGGGGAGCTGTTTTTT.